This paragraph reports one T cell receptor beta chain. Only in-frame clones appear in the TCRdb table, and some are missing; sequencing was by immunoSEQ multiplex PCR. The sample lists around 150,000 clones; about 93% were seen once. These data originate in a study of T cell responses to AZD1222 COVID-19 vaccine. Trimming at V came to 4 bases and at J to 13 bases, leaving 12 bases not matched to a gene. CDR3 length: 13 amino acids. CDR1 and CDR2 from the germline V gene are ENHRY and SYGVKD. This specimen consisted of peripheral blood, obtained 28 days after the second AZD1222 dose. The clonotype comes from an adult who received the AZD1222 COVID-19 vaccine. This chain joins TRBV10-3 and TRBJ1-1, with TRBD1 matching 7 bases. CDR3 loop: CAISVASGQFYFF. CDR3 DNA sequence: TGTGCCATCAGTGTGGCGTCGGGACAGTTTTATTTCTTT.